Listed below are T cell receptor beta chains from one sample, sequenced in a study of blood T cell repertoires in COVID-19. The table came from immunoSEQ multiplex PCR; TCRdb's copy has only in-frame clones and leaves some out. Here the sample spans approximately 50,000 clones, 86% being singletons. Specimen: peripheral blood. These receptors were collected from a human donor in a cohort sampled during active COVID-19. CDR3s include the opening cysteine and the closing phenylalanine or tryptophan.

v_gene: TRBV3-1/TRBV3-2
CDR3aa: CASSPTTGTSGNYEQYF

v_gene: TRBV2
CDR3aa: CASSERLAGSGYF

v_gene: TRBV11-2
CDR3aa: CASSLDLFSTGIQYF

v_gene: TRBV11-3
CDR3aa: CASSSRTSGIGETQYF

v_gene: TRBV6-6
CDR3aa: CASSYRGLGNSPLHF

v_gene: TRBV4-2
CDR3aa: CASSQDWGLAGESSYEQYF

v_gene: TRBV18
CDR3aa: CASSGDRGPGNTIYF

v_gene: TRBV7-3
CDR3aa: CASSPGGARTEAFF

v_gene: TRBV15
CDR3aa: CATCVKRLAGNWTDTQYF

v_gene: TRBV19
CDR3aa: CASSMRYSSYNEQFF

v_gene: TRBV18
CDR3aa: CASSPPGRDEQYF

v_gene: TRBV5-4
CDR3aa: CASSQRLNMNTEAFF

v_gene: TRBV4-1
CDR3aa: CASSRGGQSYEQYF

v_gene: TRBV10-3
CDR3aa: CAISESVWSSYEQYF

v_gene: TRBV6-6
CDR3aa: CASRTGQGTYEQYF

v_gene: TRBV12-5
CDR3aa: CASGLVLGARTDTQYF

v_gene: TRBV14
CDR3aa: CASSQVLAGSYEQYF

v_gene: TRBV6-2/TRBV6-3
CDR3aa: CASSPSVLGREGRDTQYF

v_gene: TRBV30
CDR3aa: CAWRDRVGSPLHF

v_gene: TRBV5-1
CDR3aa: CASSPIDRGRANYGYTF

v_gene: TRBV7-9
CDR3aa: CASSLVPAGRVPNEQFF

v_gene: TRBV29-1
CDR3aa: CSGDRGSYGYTF

v_gene: TRBV7-2
CDR3aa: CASSLVGGDGYTF

v_gene: TRBV24-1
CDR3aa: CATSAASGGSYTGELFF

v_gene: TRBV6-6
CDR3aa: CASSSLAGTSTDTQYF

v_gene: TRBV4-1
CDR3aa: CASSRSAGGLGYEQYF

v_gene: TRBV12-5
CDR3aa: CASAMGDRESYGYTF

v_gene: TRBV5-5
CDR3aa: CASSLDRGVYNSPLHF

v_gene: TRBV4-3
CDR3aa: CASSRQGAMNTEAFF

v_gene: TRBV5-6
CDR3aa: CASSFWVSGGRYTGELFF

v_gene: TRBV6-1
CDR3aa: CASSETATYEQYF

v_gene: TRBV6-2/TRBV6-3
CDR3aa: CASSTPWTVNTEAFF

v_gene: TRBV27
CDR3aa: CARDRDRDAYEQYF

v_gene: TRBV14
CDR3aa: CASSYRLAGRETQYF

v_gene: TRBV29-1
CDR3aa: CSVERLVPYEQYF

v_gene: TRBV6-5
CDR3aa: CASSYRGEGDSPLHF

v_gene: TRBV7-2
CDR3aa: CASQLFGGVAGNTIYF

v_gene: TRBV2
CDR3aa: CASRDRDNQPQHF

v_gene: TRBV21-1
CDR3aa: CASSKGVDFSSGANVLTF

v_gene: TRBV10-3
CDR3aa: CAISESDRGRANYGYTF

v_gene: TRBV6-5
CDR3aa: CASSSSGANVLTF

v_gene: TRBV6-4
CDR3aa: CASGAGTSPTDTQYF

v_gene: TRBV30
CDR3aa: CAWSADRGQPQHF

v_gene: TRBV6-2/TRBV6-3
CDR3aa: CASSPDRAFHF

v_gene: TRBV5-5
CDR3aa: CASSFGTSGRTDTQYF

v_gene: TRBV10-3
CDR3aa: CAISENELAEPNEQFF

v_gene: TRBV27
CDR3aa: CASSPGTAGRAYNEQFF

v_gene: TRBV5-1
CDR3aa: CASSLMMGRETQYF

v_gene: TRBV5-1
CDR3aa: CASSFGGIGDTQYF

v_gene: TRBV7-2
CDR3aa: CASSLAGPGSLYF

v_gene: TRBV7-9
CDR3aa: CASSSSGQGQPQHF

v_gene: TRBV6-4
CDR3aa: CASFAFDTPYLTVYGYTF

v_gene: TRBV5-1
CDR3aa: CASSLIPGYNEQFF